Following are 8 T cell receptor beta chains from one sample sequenced in a study of CD8 T cells in Susac syndrome (dated by TCRdb to about 2019). Library preparation was by the immunoSEQ multiplex PCR assay. RNA was extracted using the RNeasy kit, and roughly 0.5 to 1 ug of the RNA was reverse transcribed with random hexamers. In-frame beta chains were kept once TCRdb had trimmed the public reads at Q25 with fastp and called clones with MiXCR. Here each entry gathers all rows of one CDR3 protein and keeps the most common genes and DNA. This sample holds roughly 180,000 distinct CDR3 sequences; about 95% were observed only once. Together, the top ten hold approximately 0.1% of the sample. Sequenced input: CD4+ T cells from PBMCs. Receptors originate from a human donor in good health.

The chain is built from TRBV3-1 and TRBJ2-5; perhaps TRBD1 as D (6 bases). The V end was cut by 3 bases, the J end by 3 bases, with 11 bases between. Germline values: CDR1 LGHDT, CDR2 YNNKEL (reference sequence). The CDR3 is 14 amino acids. The CDR3 sequence: CASSHPTGKETQYF. Here the CDR3 DNA reads TGTGCCAGCAGCCATCCGACAGGAAAAGAGACCCAGTACTTC.

The V gene is TRBV5-1, the J gene TRBJ2-1; D ambiguous. The germline CDR1 and CDR2 sequences are SGHRS and YFSETQ. This CDR3 is built from 15 residues. Trimming took 3 bases from V and 1 from J, leaving 11 bases between them. This CDR3 reads CASSWGTDSYNEQFF. The DNA of the CDR3 is TGCGCCAGCAGCTGGGGTACAGATTCCTACAATGAGCAGTTCTTC. The variable domain in full, completed from reference TRBV5-1 and TRBJ2-1, reads KAGVTQTPRYLIKTRGQQVTLSCSPISGHRSVSWYQQTPGQGLQFLFEYFSETQRNKGNFPGRFSGRQFSNSRSEMNVSTLELGDSALYLCASSWGTDSYNEQFFGPGTRLTVL.

This clonotype is a singleton in its sample. J is TRBJ2-1 and V is TRBV3-1, with 14 nucleotides matching TRBD2. There are 15 residues in the CDR3. V shed 3 bases, J shed 9 bases, and the junction held 4 bases outside the gene matches. Germline CDR1 is LGHDT and CDR2 is YNNKEL (reference sequence). Written as DNA, the CDR3 is TGTGCCAGCAGCCAGGGACTAGCGGGAGAGGTTGAGCAGTTCTTC. Its translation: CASSQGLAGEVEQFF.

J is TRBJ2-7 and V is TRBV25-1; tentative D call: TRBD2 (6 bases). CDR3 length: 12 residues. V lost 7 bases and J lost 5, with 12 bases in between. Germline CDR1 and CDR2: MGHDK and SYGVNS. The CDR3 reads CASTAGGDEQYF. CDR3 sequence (DNA): TGTGCCAGCACCGCCGGAGGGGACGAGCAGTACTTC.

The chain has TRBV29-1 and TRBJ2-7, with D maybe TRBD2 (6 bases). With 7 bases removed from V and 4 bases from J, the gap between germline ends came to 14 bases. The CDR3 contains 12 residues. Germline values: CDR1 SQVTM, CDR2 ANQGSEA. In DNA, the CDR3 is TGCAGCGCCGATCTTGGGGGGTACGAGCAGTACTTC. Translating it yields CSADLGGYEQYF.

The chain carries TRBV3-1 and TRBJ2-1; possible D gene TRBD2, 6 bases. The CDR3 sequence is 14 residues long. Germline CDR1 reads LGHDT; CDR2 reads YNNKEL (reference sequence). V lost 3 bases and J lost 2, with 8 bases in between. This CDR3 reads CASSQRTTYNEQFF. CDR3 sequence (DNA): TGTGCCAGCAGCCAGAGGACTACCTACAATGAGCAGTTCTTC.

The V call is TRBV12-3 or TRBV12-4, the J call TRBJ2-3; D may be TRBD1 or TRBD2 (5 bases each). The CDR3 is made up of 14 amino acids. V was shortened by 8 bases and J by 4 bases, with 16 bases between the two germline ends. The CDR3 protein is CASLKDRGADTQYF. CDR3 in DNA: TGTGCCAGCCTCAAGGACCGGGGCGCAGATACGCAGTATTTT.

The chain couples TRBV5-1 to TRBJ2-7; the match to TRBD1 covers 7 bases. The CDR3 loop spans 12 amino acids. Germline assignment: CDR1 SGHRS and CDR2 YFSETQ. Trimming removed 6 bases from V and 3 bases from J; junction bases left unmatched: 3. DNA of the CDR3: TGCGCCAGCACGCCAGGGGGCTACGAGCAGTACTTC. This translates into CASTPGGYEQYF.